This is a list of T cell receptor beta chains from one sample in a study of T cells in Graves' hyperthyroidism and ophthalmopathy. TCRdb fed the multiplex PCR reads into MiXCR, producing one record per CDR3 protein. The repertoire has some 490,000 distinct CDR3 sequences, about 20% of them found once; the top ten carry around 54%. Specimen: blood. These receptors originate from a woman between 65 and 79 years old with Graves' ophthalmopathy. The CDR3 runs from the conserved cysteine through the conserved F or W. A D gene is named only where the DNA matches it firmly. Clone sizes are given selectively: once, few, many, or a class where the clone is expanded.

TRBV12-3/TRBV12-4	.	TRBJ2-5	TRBD2	CASSYGLTSGGQETQYF	TGTGCCAGCAGTTACGGTTTGACTAGCGGGGGCCAAGAGACCCAGTACTTC
TRBV27	few	TRBJ2-2	TRBD1	CASRLGTVNTGELFF	TGTGCCAGCAGGCTGGGGACAGTGAACACCGGGGAGCTGTTTTTT
TRBV20-1	many	TRBJ1-1	.	CSAGAVTEAFF	TGCAGTGCTGGTGCTGTCACTGAAGCTTTCTTT
TRBV29-1	.	TRBJ2-1	TRBD2	CSVEGLAGRSDEQFF	TGCAGCGTTGAAGGACTAGCGGGACGCTCGGATGAGCAGTTCTTC
TRBV20-1	.	TRBJ2-3	TRBD2	CSARDQTSGPTDTQYF	TGCAGTGCTAGAGATCAAACTAGCGGTCCCACAGATACGCAGTATTTT
TRBV30	.	TRBJ1-1	.	CAWSAQGQMNTEAFF	TGTGCCTGGAGTGCCCAGGGGCAAATGAACACTGAAGCTTTCTTT
TRBV6-2/TRBV6-3	.	TRBJ2-2	.	CASSYHTSTGELFF	TGTGCCAGCAGTTACCATACTAGCACCGGGGAGCTGTTTTTT
TRBV6-1	.	TRBJ2-3	.	CASSLSPGGTDTQYF	TGTGCCAGCAGTCTCTCTCCGGGTGGCACAGATACGCAGTATTTT
TRBV18	many	TRBJ1-1	.	CASSPPGGNTEAFF	TGTGCCAGCAGTCCCCCCGGAGGGAACACTGAAGCTTTCTTT
TRBV5-1	few	TRBJ2-7	.	CASSLETAEWQYF	TGCGCCAGCAGCTTGGAAACCGCCGAATGGCAGTACTTC
TRBV7-4	few	TRBJ2-5	.	CASSADRHNQETQYF	TGTGCCAGCAGCGCGGACAGACACAACCAAGAGACCCAGTACTTC
TRBV4-2	.	TRBJ2-5	.	CASSQDTRTQETQYF	TGTGCCAGCAGCCAAGATACGCGCACCCAAGAGACCCAGTACTTC
TRBV12-3/TRBV12-4	many	TRBJ2-5	.	CASIGVGTQETQYF	TGTGCCAGCATCGGGGTGGGGACTCAAGAGACCCAGTACTTC
TRBV19	.	TRBJ1-5	.	CASRASDSTPSNQPQHF	TGTGCCAGTAGGGCTTCGGACAGCACGCCTAGCAATCAGCCCCAGCATTTT
TRBV20-1	many	TRBJ2-5	.	CSARDRLEAETQYF	TGCAGTGCTAGAGATCGGTTGGAGGCGGAGACCCAGTACTTC
TRBV15	.	TRBJ1-5	.	CATSRDRPGGANQPQHF	TGTGCCACCAGCAGAGATCGCCCCGGTGGGGCCAATCAGCCCCAGCATTTT
TRBV7-9	.	TRBJ1-2	.	CASSSLKSASWRGYTF	TGTGCCAGCAGCTCCCTGAAGTCGGCATCCTGGCGGGGCTACACCTTC
TRBV2	few	TRBJ2-7	TRBD1	CASSGGLGQGARYEQYF	TGTGCCAGCAGTGGAGGGTTAGGACAGGGGGCGCGGTACGAGCAGTACTTC
TRBV11-2	many	TRBJ2-1	TRBD1	CASSETGVEQFF	TGTGCCAGCAGCGAGACAGGGGTTGAGCAGTTCTTC
TRBV30	.	TRBJ1-2	.	CAWSVSGNYGYTF	TGTGCCTGGAGTGTTTCCGGGAACTATGGCTACACCTTC
TRBV7-2	many	TRBJ1-1	.	CASSFGNMNTEAFF	TGTGCCAGCAGCTTTGGAAACATGAACACTGAAGCTTTCTTT
TRBV5-4	once	TRBJ1-2	.	CASSANTEEVSTF	TGTGCCAGCAGCGCCAATACAGAGGAAGTTAGCACCTTC
TRBV7-3	few	TRBJ2-5	TRBD2	CASSPGGRLLQETQYF	TGTGCCAGCAGCCCGGGGGGGCGGCTGCTCCAAGAGACCCAGTACTTC
TRBV6-1	few	TRBJ2-1	TRBD1	CASSERLPGQGSYNEQFF	TGTGCCAGCAGTGAAAGACTACCGGGACAGGGCTCCTACAATGAGCAGTTCTTC
TRBV28	many	TRBJ1-2	.	CASSLNSLYGYTF	TGTGCCAGCAGTCTAAACAGCCTCTATGGCTACACCTTC
TRBV7-2	many	TRBJ1-2	TRBD1	CASSLAAGQGDNGYTF	TGTGCCAGCAGCTTAGCGGCGGGACAGGGTGACAATGGCTACACCTTC
TRBV10-3	few	TRBJ2-1	TRBD1	CAISESYGTGGNEQFF	TGTGCCATCAGTGAGTCGTACGGCACAGGGGGCAATGAGCAGTTCTTC
TRBV20-1	.	TRBJ1-2	TRBD1	CSARIRQGSQVPFYGYTF	TGCAGTGCTAGAATTCGACAGGGTTCCCAGGTCCCATTCTATGGCTACACCTTC
TRBV12-3/TRBV12-4	many	TRBJ2-3	TRBD2	CASTSGATDTQYF	TGTGCCAGCACTAGCGGGGCCACAGATACGCAGTATTTT
TRBV6-1	.	TRBJ2-7	TRBD2	CASSELAGVQYF	TGTGCCAGCAGTGAACTAGCGGGAGTGCAGTACTTC
TRBV5-1	many	TRBJ2-1	TRBD2	CASSPGLAGGEQFF	TGTGCCAGCAGTCCGGGACTAGCGGGAGGTGAGCAGTTCTTC
TRBV6-1	.	TRBJ1-6	TRBD1	CASSPPGQGSALHF	TGTGCCAGCAGTCCGCCGGGACAGGGGTCGGCCCTCCACTTT
TRBV6-1	few	TRBJ2-7	TRBD2	CASSRVPGLAGVLYEQYF	TGTGCCAGCAGCCGCGTCCCGGGACTAGCGGGAGTGCTCTACGAGCAGTACTTC
TRBV7-8	.	TRBJ2-3	TRBD2	CASSFAGTSRRDTQYF	TGTGCCAGCAGCTTTGCCGGGACTAGCCGGAGAGATACGCAGTATTTT
TRBV20-1	few	TRBJ2-1	TRBD2	CSARDSAGGPYEQFF	TGCAGTGCTAGAGATTCAGCGGGAGGGCCCTATGAGCAGTTCTTC
TRBV3-1	.	TRBJ2-3	.	CASSQSTISTDTQYF	TGTGCCAGCAGCCAATCGACTATCAGCACAGATACGCAGTATTTT
TRBV12-3/TRBV12-4	few	TRBJ2-7	.	CASSLTEVSYEQYF	TGTGCCAGCAGTTTAACGGAAGTATCCTACGAGCAGTACTTC
TRBV7-8	.	TRBJ2-1	TRBD2	CASSFRLAGGQQFF	TGTGCCAGCAGCTTCCGACTAGCGGGAGGACAGCAGTTCTTC
TRBV28	many	TRBJ1-5	.	CATADSNQPQHF	TGTGCCACAGCCGATAGCAATCAGCCCCAGCATTTT
TRBV27	few	TRBJ2-1	.	CASRVAGRNNEQFF	TGTGCCAGCCGGGTCGCGGGCCGTAACAATGAGCAGTTCTTC
TRBV12-3/TRBV12-4	few	TRBJ1-1	TRBD1	CASSPGRGPTEAFF	TGTGCCAGCAGTCCAGGCAGGGGGCCTACTGAAGCTTTCTTT
TRBV24-1	.	TRBJ2-2	.	CATNDPNANTGELFF	TGTGCCACCAATGATCCTAACGCGAACACCGGGGAGCTGTTTTTT
TRBV14	.	TRBJ2-7	.	CASSQDEVGREQYF	TGTGCCAGCAGCCAAGATGAGGTCGGGCGGGAGCAGTACTTC
TRBV28	.	TRBJ2-5	TRBD1	CASRSLGQGERETQYF	TGTGCCAGCAGATCGCTAGGACAGGGGGAGAGAGAGACCCAGTACTTC
TRBV10-3	many	TRBJ2-1	TRBD2	CAINSGSVFGSNEQFF	TGTGCCATCAATAGCGGGAGTGTGTTTGGTTCCAATGAGCAGTTCTTC
TRBV6-1	few	TRBJ2-1	TRBD2	CASSISGKDYNEQFF	TGTGCCAGCAGTATTAGCGGGAAAGACTACAATGAGCAGTTCTTC
TRBV9	.	TRBJ2-3	.	CASSVHRVYRTDTQYF	TGTGCCAGCAGCGTACACAGGGTCTACCGCACAGATACGCAGTATTTT
TRBV27	.	TRBJ1-5	.	CASSPSGVRNQPQHF	TGTGCCAGCAGTCCCTCGGGGGTCCGCAATCAGCCCCAGCATTTT
TRBV6-1	.	TRBJ2-2	.	CASRVNTGELFF	TGTGCCAGCAGAGTGAACACCGGGGAGCTGTTTTTT
TRBV5-1	few	TRBJ2-3	TRBD1	CASSLRTGNTDTQYF	TGCGCCAGCAGCCTACGGACAGGGAACACAGATACGCAGTATTTT
TRBV20-1	many	TRBJ1-2	TRBD1	CSASDRGWGYTF	TGCAGTGCTAGCGACAGGGGCTGGGGCTACACCTTC
TRBV20-1	.	TRBJ1-5	.	CSASSGAPNQPQHF	TGCAGTGCTAGTTCCGGGGCTCCTAATCAGCCCCAGCATTTT
TRBV6-1	.	TRBJ2-5	TRBD1	CASSGQPAETQYF	TGTGCCAGCTCGGGACAGCCCGCTGAGACCCAGTACTTC
TRBV20-1	.	TRBJ1-5	TRBD1	CSARDGTASNQPQHF	TGCAGTGCTAGAGATGGGACAGCGAGCAATCAGCCCCAGCATTTT
TRBV24-1	few	TRBJ1-1	.	CATSSGTANTEAFF	TGTGCCACCAGTTCCGGGACGGCGAACACTGAAGCTTTCTTT
TRBV30	many	TRBJ1-1	.	CAWSAVGQMNTEAFF	TGTGCCTGGAGTGCCGTAGGACAGATGAACACTGAAGCTTTCTTT
TRBV5-1	many	TRBJ2-1	.	CASSLASPVYNEQFF	TGCGCCAGCAGCTTGGCTAGTCCAGTGTACAATGAGCAGTTCTTC